This T cell receptor (beta chain) was recorded in a study of CD8 T cells in Susac syndrome. Points from the study as a whole: In Susac patients, clonal expansion was not detected in CD4+ cells. The relatively small number of individuals in the TCR sequencing and HLA analysis was acknowledged by the study.

Reverse transcription of 0.5 to 1 ug RNA was carried out with random hexamers. An immunoSEQ multiplex PCR amplified TCR beta CDR3 over 54 Vbeta and 13 Jbeta. TCRdb itself ran the immunoSEQ multiplex PCR reads through MiXCR, one entry per CDR3 protein. In the table there are about 210,000 distinct CDR3 sequences, 85% to 95% of which are singletons. The V end lost 3 bases, the J end lost 2 bases, and 14 bases lay between the germline ends. Per germline, CDR1 SGHRS and CDR2 YFSETQ. There are 15 residues in the CDR3. This clonotype came up once. The target antigen is unknown. Patients with Susac syndrome showed fulfilment of recently defined diagnostic criteria for definite or probable disease.

The sequenced sample was CD4+ T cells from PBMCs. V usage is TRBV5-1 and J usage is TRBJ2-5; TRBD1 might be the D (6 bases). This TCR was sampled from a human donor with Susac syndrome. CDR3 amino acids: CASSWGRQVQETQYF. The CDR3 DNA is TGCGCCAGCAGCTGGGGTAGACAGGTACAAGAGACCCAGTACTTC.